This T cell receptor beta chain was identified in a study of synovial regulatory T cells in juvenile arthritis. Findings of the study overall: Synovial Tregs shared more CDR3 sequences with iaTregs than other blood Tregs. Synovial Teff and blood CPL repertoires partially overlapped with iaTreg TCR repertoires, which were largely patient-private.

A remark on this clone: Its antigen is undetermined.

Profiled with immunoSEQ multiplex PCR; TCRdb holds only in-frame clones, not every one. The sample totals about 9,500 clones; its top ten clones hold about 2%. The V gene's germline CDR1 is SEHNR and CDR2 FQNEAQ (reference sequence). CDR3 length: 17 residues. The entry carries no DNA sequence. Roughly 11-patient cohort: around eleven active juvenile idiopathic arthritis patients, 3 polyarticular, 8 oligoarticular. Patients were aged median approximately 11 years with disease lasting median 7 years. The chain is built from TRBV7-9 and TRBJ2-3. Sequencing was performed on Treg cells from blood. Noted subset: remaining (HLA-DR-negative) circulating blood Treg cells. The sequence was obtained from a donor younger than 35 with juvenile idiopathic arthritis. CDR3 protein: CASSLGVGLPSTDTQYF.